The 16 T cell receptor beta chains below were found in one sample sequenced in a study of CD8 T cells in ankylosing spondylitis. TCRdb reprocessed the 5' RACE reads via MiXCR and lists one record per CDR3 protein. Counted here are fewer than 650,000 distinct CDR3 sequences, 10% to 15% occurring once; the ten biggest clones make up nearly 7%. The antigens of these receptors remain unknown. Findings and limits, study-wide: One TCR beta motif, made up of roughly eight highly homologous variants, appeared characteristic of ankylosing spondylitis blood.

Sequenced material: blood, either unsorted or a sorted T cell fraction (not recorded which). The receptors shown here come from a male donor with ankylosing spondylitis.

This clonotype was found many times. This rearrangement joins TRBV20-1 to TRBJ1-1, with D perhaps TRBD1 (6 bases). Germline V CDR1 and CDR2: DFQATT, SNEGSKA (reference sequence). V shed 6 bases and J shed 5 bases, with 16 bases lying between them. The CDR3 contains 13 residues. CDR3 loop: CSASRGGRTEAFF. The CDR3 DNA sequence: TGCAGTGCAAGCCGGGGGGGGCGAACTGAAGCTTTCTTT.

V and J are TRBV5-1 and TRBJ2-1, with 10 bases identical to TRBD1. CDR3 size: 16 residues. After removal of 1 base from V and 5 bases from J, the junction contained 6 bases not matched to a gene. CDR1 is SGHRS, CDR2 YFSETQ, per germline. The CDR3, as DNA: TGCGCCAGCAGCTTGTACGGGACAGGGGATAACAATGAGCAGTTCTTC. Its protein is CASSLYGTGDNNEQFF.

This clonotype has a count of ten or more. The rearrangement joins TRBV6-5 to TRBJ2-1; D is perhaps TRBD2 (5 bases). The V gene's germline CDR1 is MNHEY and CDR2 SVGAGI. CDR3 length: 14 residues. Deletions cut 0 bases from V and 4 bases from J, with 7 bases between. The CDR3 DNA sequence: TGTGCCAGCAGTTACTCGAGGGTGTACAATGAGCAGTTCTTC. Translation gives CASSYSRVYNEQFF.

The chain uses TRBV25-1 and TRBJ2-1, with 7 nucleotides matching TRBD1. V gave up 7 bases and J gave up 0 bases; unmatched junction bases: 3. The CDR3 sequence is 14 residues long. Germline CDR1 MGHDK, CDR2 SYGVNS. Here the CDR3 reads CASTAGGSYNEQFF. CDR3 nucleotides: TGTGCCAGCACAGCAGGGGGCTCCTACAATGAGCAGTTCTTC.

The chain links TRBV10-2 to TRBJ1-6, with TRBD1 matching 11 bases. The germline gives CDR1 WSHSY, CDR2 SAAADI. The V and J ends lost 6 bases and 8 bases, in that order; junction bases with no gene match: 6. The CDR3 extends over 15 amino acids. The CDR3 sequence is CASRGTGGVDSPLHF. CDR3 sequence (DNA): TGCGCCAGCAGGGGGACAGGGGGAGTGGATTCACCCCTCCACTTT.

The chain carries TRBV15 and TRBJ2-5; D unresolved. The V and J ends lost 0 bases and 1 base respectively, with 6 bases between them. The CDR3 has 14 residues. Germline V gene sequence: CDR1 LNHNV, CDR2 YYDKDF (reference sequence). CDR3 sequence (DNA): TGTGCCACCAGCAGAGATCTATCCCAAGAGACCCAGTACTTC. Translation gives CATSRDLSQETQYF.

V is TRBV7-9 and J is TRBJ2-7, with D unresolved. V gave up 1 base and J gave up 2 bases, with 12 bases separating them. Germline CDR1 is SEHNR and CDR2 is FQNEAQ (reference sequence). This CDR3 is built from 15 residues. CDR3 sequence (DNA): TGTGCCAGCAGCTTAGATCCCGGCGGAGCCTACGAGCAGTACGTC. Translating gives CASSLDPGGAYEQYV.

This rearrangement joins TRBV12-3 or TRBV12-4 to TRBJ2-7; no clear D gene. The CDR3 totals 15 residues. Trimming took 6 bases from V and 3 from J, leaving 18 bases between them. The CDR3 is CASSPESSPLYEQYV. The CDR3 DNA follows: TGTGCCAGCAGCCCCGAAAGCTCCCCTCTCTACGAGCAGTACGTC.

Only a few counts were recorded for this clonotype. V gene TRBV3-1 combines with J gene TRBJ1-2; D gene unclear. Trimming took 3 bases from V and 7 from J, leaving 12 bases between them. Germline V lookup: CDR1 LGHDT, CDR2 YNNKEL (reference sequence). The CDR3 contains 13 residues. The CDR3, as DNA: TGTGCCAGCAGCCATCCTGAAAGTCTTGGCTACACCTTC. It yields the protein CASSHPESLGYTF.

The genes are TRBV6-1 and TRBJ2-3; D not resolved. CDR3 length: 17 amino acids. With 6 bases removed from V and 0 bases from J, the gap between germline ends came to 19 bases. Germline assignment: CDR1 MNHNS and CDR2 SASEGT. The CDR3 here is CASSPPRVSTSTDTQYF. CDR3 in DNA: TGTGCCAGCAGCCCACCACGGGTTTCCACTAGCACAGATACGCAGTATTTT.

There are a few counts of this clonotype. The V and J genes are TRBV12-3 or TRBV12-4 and TRBJ2-7; 9 bases agree with TRBD1. Trimming at V came to 6 bases and at J to 4 bases, leaving 10 bases not matched to a gene. This CDR3 has 15 amino acids. Here the CDR3 DNA reads TGTGCCAGCAGCCGAGGGGACAGGGCGGATTACGAGCAGTACGTC. Its translation is CASSRGDRADYEQYV.

V usage is TRBV7-6 and J usage is TRBJ2-3; a weak D match, TRBD2 (8 bases). This CDR3 region has 17 residues. The germline CDR1 and CDR2 sequences are SGHVS and FNYEAQ. V lost 5 bases and J lost 2, with 20 bases in between. The CDR3 coding sequence is TGTGCCAGCAGCCTGGAGGGGGCGGGAGGCCCCACAGATACGCAGTATTTT. Protein sequence: CASSLEGAGGPTDTQYF.

This clonotype was counted at least ten times. The junction departs from the called germline gene at one end, perhaps through a read error. V usage is TRBV20-1 and J usage is TRBJ2-4; 7 nucleotides align to TRBD1. Looked up from germline, CDR1 is DFQATT and CDR2 is SNEGSKA (reference sequence). This CDR3 contains 12 residues. The CDR3 DNA is TGCAGTGCTGGAGACAGGGAAAACATTCAGTACTTC. Its translation: CSAGDRENIQYF.

This clonotype appeared many times. This sequence joins TRBV7-9 and TRBJ2-7, with D possibly being TRBD2 (5 bases). This CDR3 region has 14 residues. CDR1 SEHNR and CDR2 FQNEAQ come from the germline V gene (reference sequence). V lost 5 bases, J lost 6 bases, and 17 bases lay in between. The CDR3 loop reads CASSPILLATEQYF. Written as DNA, the CDR3 is TGTGCCAGCAGCCCAATCCTCCTAGCAACCGAGCAGTACTTC. The variable domain in full, with the rest retrieved from reference TRBV7-9 and TRBJ2-7, is DTGVSQNPRHKITKRGQNVTFRCDPISEHNRLYWYRQTLGQGPEFLTYFQNEAQLEKSRLLSDRFSAERPKGSFSTLEIQRTEQGDSAMYLCASSPILLATEQYFGPGTRLTVT.

This clonotype has a count of ten or more. The chain joins TRBV11-2 to TRBJ1-2; TRBD1 is a possible D gene (6 bases). The CDR3 extends over 13 amino acids. V was pared by 5 bases and J by 4 bases, with 11 bases between. Germline CDR1 is SGHAT and CDR2 is FQNNGV. The DNA for the CDR3 is TGTGCCAGCAGCGTGGACAGCGTCTATGGCTACACCTTC. Protein sequence: CASSVDSVYGYTF.

This clonotype was counted only a few times. This chain joins TRBV6-5 and TRBJ1-6; the match to TRBD1 covers 8 bases. V was clipped by 2 bases and J by 6 bases; unmatched bases: 6. This CDR3 has 16 amino acids. Germline loops: CDR1 MNHEY, CDR2 SVGAGI. CDR3 sequence (DNA): TGTGCCAGCAGTTACGCCGCGGGACAGGTTAATTCACCCCTCCACTTT. Protein: CASSYAAGQVNSPLHF.